This T cell receptor beta chain was found in a study of control samples from healthy donors and cancer patients. Germline lookup yields CDR1 SEHNR and CDR2 FQNEAQ (reference sequence). CDR3 length: 17 amino acids. V was pared by 0 bases and J by 4 bases, with 13 bases between. This clone was counted only a few times. Libraries were prepared by immunoSEQ multiplex PCR; TCRdb keeps only in-frame clonotypes and omits some of them. Among about 120,000 clones listed, more than 70% were seen once. Sequencing used blood. The chain has TRBV7-9 and TRBJ2-6; the D gene could be TRBD1 or TRBD2 (5 bases each). The TCR comes from a man in his forties in good health. CDR3 in amino acids: CASSLAGGGNGANVLTF. The CDR3 region has the DNA TGTGCCAGCAGCTTAGCGGGTGGGGGAAACGGGGCCAACGTCCTGACTTTC. Looking up the rest from reference TRBV7-9 and TRBJ2-6 gives the full variable domain: DTGVSQNPRHKITKRGQNVTFRCDPISEHNRLYWYRQTLGQGPEFLTYFQNEAQLEKSRLLSDRFSAERPKGSFSTLEIQRTEQGDSAMYLCASSLAGGGNGANVLTFGAGSRLTVL.